The 18 T cell receptor beta chains given below trace back to one sample, sequenced in a study of patients and donors after allogeneic stem cell transplantation. TCRdb passed the RT-PCR reads through MiXCR, listing each CDR3 protein once. The data show roughly 30,000 distinct CDR3 sequences, with around 7% seen just once and about 35% held by the top ten. The sequenced sample consisted of blood, either unsorted or a sorted T cell fraction (not recorded which). The receptor source for this set is a human donor who was either an allogeneic HSCT recipient or a stem cell or donor lymphocyte infusion donor (not recorded which). It is not recorded whose cells these are; they may come from a transplant donor.

There are many counts of this clonotype. The chain combines TRBV20-1 with TRBJ1-6; 10 bases match TRBD1. J lost 6 bases, V lost 3 bases, and 5 bases had no gene match. The germline CDR1 and CDR2 sequences are DFQATT and SNEGSKA (reference sequence). CDR3 length: 15 amino acids. The DNA for the CDR3 is TGCAGTGCTAGCACCGGGACAGGGGTTAATTCACCCCTCCACTTT. As protein: CSASTGTGVNSPLHF.

This clonotype appeared many times. V is TRBV11-2 and J is TRBJ2-7; perhaps TRBD2 as D (6 bases). Germline CDR1 is SGHAT and CDR2 is FQNNGV. CDR3 size: 15 residues. V was trimmed by 1 base and J by 0 bases, leaving 10 bases between them. The CDR3 bases are TGTGCCAGCAGCTTAGCCAGCGGGCCCTCCTACGAGCAGTACTTC. Encoded protein: CASSLASGPSYEQYF.

This clonotype is judged medium-sized. The gene calls are TRBV10-3 and TRBJ1-2; tentatively, D is TRBD1 (5 bases). Trimming stripped 3 bases from V and 8 bases from J, with 10 bases between. The CDR3 spans 12 residues. Germline CDR1 is ENHRY and CDR2 is SYGVKD. CDR3 DNA sequence: TGTGCCATCAGTGACCGGGACGGAGGCTACACCTTC. The encoded protein is CAISDRDGGYTF.

This clonotype showed up many times. J is TRBJ2-7 and V is TRBV20-1; 8 bases map to TRBD1. The CDR3 has 14 amino acids. J gave up 2 bases and V 4 bases, and 7 bases lay outside the gene matches. Germline CDR1 and CDR2: DFQATT and SNEGSKA (reference sequence). The CDR3 DNA sequence: TGCAGTGCTACCCGGACAGGGATAACCTACGAGCAGTACTTC. Protein: CSATRTGITYEQYF.

This clonotype is categorized as medium-sized. This rearrangement joins TRBV3-1 to TRBJ1-1; D is undetermined. This CDR3 comprises 13 residues. V lost 3 bases, J lost 7 bases, and 12 bases lay in between. Germline loops: CDR1 LGHDT, CDR2 YNNKEL (reference sequence). The CDR3 coding sequence is TGTGCCAGCAGCCATCCAGGAGCCCTTGAAGCTTTCTTT. It codes for CASSHPGALEAFF.

This clonotype occurred a few times. The V and J genes are TRBV6-2 or TRBV6-3 and TRBJ2-7; TRBD2 matches 8 bases. CDR3 length: 15 amino acids. Germline values: CDR1 MNHEY, CDR2 SVGEGT. Trimming removed 2 bases from V and 2 bases from J; junction bases left unmatched: 5. Written as DNA, the CDR3 is TGTGCCAGCAGTTACGGACTAGCTAATGCCTACGAGCAGTACTTC. Amino acids: CASSYGLANAYEQYF.

This clonotype was recorded at least ten times. V is TRBV18 and J is TRBJ1-6; D is uncertain. Germline assignment: CDR1 KGHSH and CDR2 LQKENI. There are 14 residues in the CDR3. The germline V and J ends were trimmed by 0 bases and 8 bases, with 8 bases remaining between them. The CDR3 sequence: CASSPPSVDSPLHF. CDR3 DNA sequence: TGTGCCAGCTCACCACCATCGGTAGATTCACCCCTCCACTTT.

By share, this clonotype counts as medium-sized. This rearrangement joins TRBV29-1 to TRBJ1-1, with D hard to call. V gave up 2 bases and J gave up 1 base, with 8 bases separating them. The germline V gene has CDR1 SQVTM and CDR2 ANQGSEA. The CDR3 length is 13 residues. This chain's CDR3 is CSVENRENTEAFF. DNA for the CDR3: TGCAGCGTTGAAAACCGGGAGAACACTGAAGCTTTCTTT.

This clonotype was found many times. The V and J genes are TRBV7-9 and TRBJ2-3; D perhaps matches TRBD2 (5 bases). Per the germline V gene, CDR1 is SEHNR and CDR2 is FQNEAQ (reference sequence). V was pared by 1 base and J by 1 base, with 9 bases between. The CDR3 is 15 amino acids. The CDR3 protein is CASSLELGGTDTQYF. The CDR3 coding sequence is TGTGCCAGCAGCTTAGAGTTGGGAGGCACAGATACGCAGTATTTT.

Worth noting for this clonotype: A much larger clone differs from this one at a single base, so this may be a read error. This chain connects TRBV6-6 to TRBJ2-2; tentatively, D is TRBD1 (6 bases). Per germline, CDR1 MNHNY and CDR2 SVGAGI (reference sequence). The CDR3 runs 16 residues. The CDR3 protein is CTSNSPGTTNTGELFF. The CDR3, as DNA: TGTACCAGCAATTCTCCCGGGACAACGAACACCGGGGAGCTGTTTTTT.

This clonotype turned up a few times. The V and J genes are TRBV6-2 or TRBV6-3 and TRBJ1-3; D is possibly TRBD1 (5 bases). The CDR3 extends over 16 amino acids. Germline CDR1 and CDR2: MNHEY and SVGEGT. The V and J ends lost 3 bases and 0 bases respectively, with 12 bases between them. The CDR3 is CASSYTGLRSGNTIYF. The CDR3 DNA follows: TGTGCCAGCAGTTATACAGGCCTCCGCTCTGGAAACACCATATATTTT.

At least ten counts were recorded for this clonotype. The chain employs TRBV5-1 and TRBJ1-6, with TRBD1 as a possible D gene (5 bases). CDR1 SGHRS and CDR2 YFSETQ come from the germline V gene. The CDR3 contains 12 residues. Trimming pared 7 bases from V and 16 bases from J, leaving 18 bases between. DNA for the CDR3: TGCGCCAGCCACCCGCTCGAGACAGCACTCCACTTT. Amino acid sequence: CASHPLETALHF.

This clonotype was observed many times. V gene TRBV9 combines with J gene TRBJ2-1; tentatively, D is TRBD1 or TRBD2 (6 bases each). Trimming removed 3 bases at V and 4 bases at J, with 14 bases between. The CDR3 contains 15 residues. CDR1 and CDR2 from the germline V gene are SGDLS and YYNGEE. CDR3 sequence reads: CASSEGGQIYNEQFF. Written as DNA, the CDR3 is TGTGCCAGCAGCGAGGGGGGACAAATTTACAATGAGCAGTTCTTC.

In its sample, this clonotype was seen many times. The chain links TRBV27 to TRBJ1-1; weak D call: TRBD1 (6 bases). CDR1 MNHEY and CDR2 SMNVEV come from the germline V gene (reference sequence). Trimming cost V 5 bases and J 4 bases, with 17 bases left between them. The CDR3 is 15 residues long. This CDR3 reads CASSLTGWAGTEAFF. In DNA, the CDR3 is TGTGCCAGCAGTCTTACAGGGTGGGCAGGCACTGAAGCTTTCTTT.

The chain recombines TRBV5-1 with TRBJ2-7; possible D gene TRBD2, 7 bases. Germline assignment: CDR1 SGHRS and CDR2 YFSETQ. The ends were cut back, 4 bases at V and 0 bases at J, with 14 bases in the middle. The length of the CDR3 is 15 residues. The CDR3, as DNA: TGCGCCAGCAGCCCAAGGGGGGGTAGCTCCTACGAGCAGTACTTC. This translates into CASSPRGGSSYEQYF.

As DNA, the CDR3 is TGTGCCAGCAGCTCGCGCCGGACGGGCAATGAGCAGTTCTTC. It codes for CASSSRRTGNEQFF. V is TRBV7-2 and J is TRBJ2-1; D ambiguous. Trimming cost V 4 bases and J 6 bases, with 13 bases left between them. This CDR3 has 14 residues. Germline V gene lookup returns CDR1 SGHTA and CDR2 FQGNSA.

This clonotype was detected ten times or more. This chain links TRBV9 with TRBJ2-2, with unresolved D. Germline V gene sequence: CDR1 SGDLS, CDR2 YYNGEE. The CDR3 contains 14 residues. V gave up 0 bases and J gave up 1 base, with 4 bases separating them. CDR3 residues: CASSVVGNTGELFF. The CDR3 nucleotides are TGTGCCAGCAGCGTAGTAGGGAACACCGGGGAGCTGTTTTTT.

This clonotype was detected only a few times. The chain uses TRBV6-5 and TRBJ2-3; 8 nucleotides line up with TRBD1. The germline CDR1 and CDR2 sequences are MNHEY and SVGAGI. This CDR3 comprises 12 residues. CDR3 in amino acids: CATQGAADTQYF. CDR3 DNA: TGTGCGACGCAGGGGGCGGCGGATACGCAGTATTTT.